These 25 T cell receptor beta chains were all obtained from the same sample, sequenced in a study of blood T cells in healthy people across ages. Sample-barcoded 5' priming and a J-beta primer mix drove a second PCR of roughly 6 to 12 cycles. TCRdb analysed the 5' RACE reads with MiXCR anew, one entry per CDR3 protein. The data hold roughly 1.5 million distinct CDR3 sequences, with 40% to 45% observed a single time. The material sequenced was blood. Every receptor here comes from a woman between 18 and 30 years old in good health.

This clonotype came up a few times. This chain joins TRBV27 and TRBJ2-3; D remains unclear. CDR3 length: 15 residues. The V end lost 6 bases, the J end lost 2 bases, and 15 bases lay between the germline ends. CDR1 is MNHEY, CDR2 SMNVEV, per germline (reference sequence). CDR3 amino acids: CASRSWLGLTDTQYF. As DNA, the CDR3 is TGTGCCAGCAGGTCCTGGCTAGGTCTCACAGATACGCAGTATTTT.

The V call is TRBV11-2, the J call TRBJ2-5; D may be TRBD2 (6 bases). The J call is uncertain, as TRBJ2-7 better fits the DNA end. The length of the CDR3 is 17 residues. Germline CDR1 reads SGHAT; CDR2 reads FQNNGV. CDR3 DNA: TGTGCCAGCAGACCTCGATTATCGGAGGGACGGTTATACGAGCAGTACTTC. Protein product: CASRPRLSEGRLYEQYF.

This chain links TRBV27 with TRBJ2-7, with 7 bases lining up with TRBD1. Germline lookup yields CDR1 MNHEY and CDR2 SMNVEV (reference sequence). The CDR3 sequence is 13 residues long. Trimming removed 6 bases from V and 7 bases from J; junction bases left unmatched: 9. In DNA, the CDR3 is TGTGCCAGCAGATTTACAGGGGCGGGTGAGCAGTACTTC. This codes for CASRFTGAGEQYF.

This clonotype occurred many times. The chain employs TRBV20-1 and TRBJ2-3; weak D call: TRBD1 (7 bases). Germline V gene data show CDR1 as DFQATT and CDR2 as SNEGSKA (reference sequence). This CDR3 has 16 amino acids. V gave up 5 bases and J gave up 3 bases, with 21 bases separating them. CDR3 protein: CSAGGTATLGTDTQYF. CDR3 nucleotides: TGCAGTGCTGGGGGGACAGCTACTTTAGGAACAGATACGCAGTATTTT.

The V call is TRBV12-3 or TRBV12-4, the J call TRBJ2-2; 9 bases line up with TRBD2. Trimming removed 5 bases from V and 8 bases from J; junction bases left unmatched: 12. The length of the CDR3 is 16 residues. This chain's CDR3 is CASSRQAGGRLGELFF. CDR3 sequence (DNA): TGTGCCAGCAGTCGACAAGCGGGAGGTCGGCTGGGGGAGCTGTTTTTT.

Concerning this clonotype itself: The junction differs from germline at one of its ends, possibly a read error. The chain couples TRBV7-7 to TRBJ2-1, with 7 bases that match TRBD2. Germline V gene sequence: CDR1 SSHAT, CDR2 FNYEAQ (reference sequence). The CDR3 extends over 17 amino acids. CDR3 residues: CASSPGGTVSGDNEQFF. In DNA, the CDR3 is TGTGCTAGCAGCCCCGGGGGGACGGTGAGCGGAGACAATGAGCAGTTCTTC.

The J gene is TRBJ1-1, the V gene TRBV2; 8 bases align to TRBD1. Per germline, CDR1 SNHLY and CDR2 FYNNEI. The CDR3 is 15 amino acids. The V gene end was trimmed by 4 bases and the J gene end by 3 bases; junction bases not matched to a gene: 7. Here the CDR3 reads CASSGQGIGHTEAFF. CDR3 DNA sequence: TGTGCCAGCAGTGGACAGGGGATCGGGCACACTGAAGCTTTCTTT.

This clonotype was recorded a few times. The rearrangement links TRBV24-1 to TRBJ2-3; 11 positions agree with TRBD2. With 7 bases clipped from V and 2 bases from J, the junction kept 1 base outside the gene matches. The length of the CDR3 is 14 residues. CDR1 and CDR2 (germline): KGHDR, SFDVKD. The DNA of the CDR3 is TGTGCCACCAGGACTAGCGGGACCACAGATACGCAGTATTTT. Its protein product is CATRTSGTTDTQYF.

This clonotype was seen only once. This sequence joins TRBV28 and TRBJ1-1; TRBD1 might be the D (5 bases). CDR3 length: 11 residues. Germline V lookup: CDR1 MDHEN, CDR2 SYDVKM. With 6 bases removed from V and 11 bases from J, the gap between germline ends came to 13 bases. The CDR3 region has the DNA TGTGCCAGCAGGGTCAGCGGGGGGGCTTTCTTT. It encodes CASRVSGGAFF.

V gene TRBV20-1 combines with J gene TRBJ2-1, with 9 bases identical to TRBD2. CDR1 and CDR2 from the germline V gene are DFQATT and SNEGSKA (reference sequence). Trimming cost V 0 bases and J 9 bases; bases outside gene matches: 6. The CDR3 extends over 14 amino acids. The CDR3 DNA reads TGCAGTGCTAGAGAAGGGACTAGCATTTTTGAGCAGTTCTTC. Translated, it gives CSAREGTSIFEQFF.

At least ten counts were recorded for this clonotype. The chain carries TRBV4-2 and TRBJ2-3; D possibly corresponds to TRBD2 (6 bases). With 4 bases removed from V and 0 bases from J, the gap between germline ends came to 11 bases. Germline V gives CDR1 LGHNA, CDR2 YNFKEQ. The CDR3 sequence is 15 residues long. CDR3 coding DNA: TGTGCCAGCAGCCGAACTAGCTCTAGCACAGATACGCAGTATTTT. Protein: CASSRTSSSTDTQYF.

This clonotype was detected a few times. The rearrangement uses TRBV12-3 or TRBV12-4 and TRBJ2-5; 11 bases line up with TRBD1. Germline trimming cut 2 bases from V and 5 bases from J; bases unmatched to any gene: 7. The CDR3 runs to 16 residues. The CDR3 nucleotides read TGTGCCAGCAGTTTACCTCGGACAGGGGGCGGTGAGACCCAGTACTTC. Protein sequence: CASSLPRTGGGETQYF.

The rearrangement joins TRBV7-9 to TRBJ2-1; the match to TRBD2 covers 9 bases. The germline V gene encodes CDR1 SEHNR and CDR2 FQNEAQ (reference sequence). The CDR3 has 16 residues. V gave up 0 bases and J gave up 4 bases; unmatched junction bases: 4. The CDR3 here is CASSLAPSGVYNEQFF. The CDR3 DNA is TGTGCCAGCAGCTTAGCCCCTAGCGGGGTTTACAATGAGCAGTTCTTC.

The chain employs TRBV28 and TRBJ2-7; 8 nucleotides line up with TRBD1. This CDR3 has 12 residues. Germline assignment: CDR1 MDHEN and CDR2 SYDVKM. The V and J ends lost 5 bases and 12 bases, in that order; junction bases with no gene match: 9. The DNA of the CDR3 is TGTGCCAGCAGTCAAAGGGACAGGTCCAGGTACTTC. Residues: CASSQRDRSRYF.

To note about this clonotype: The junction shows a germline mismatch at one end, possibly a read error. J is TRBJ1-1 and V is TRBV6-5; tentatively, D is TRBD1 (5 bases). The CDR3 consists of 14 residues. The germline V gene has CDR1 MNHEY and CDR2 SVGAGI. CDR3 DNA sequence: TGTGCCAGCAGTGACTCGGGGGTCGTCACTGAAGCTTTCTTT. Its protein is CASSDSGVVTEAFF.

This chain connects TRBV4-3 to TRBJ2-5; no reliable D call. The V and J ends lost 0 bases and 11 bases respectively, with 19 bases between them. CDR3 length: 15 residues. In germline, CDR1 is LGHNA, CDR2 YSLEER. CDR3: CASSQDRAGDNEQYF. The CDR3 coding sequence is TGCGCCAGCAGCCAAGATAGGGCAGGAGACAATGAGCAGTACTTC.

This clonotype was detected a few times. The rearrangement links TRBV6-5 to TRBJ1-2, with D unclear. Germline CDR1 reads MNHEY; CDR2 reads SVGAGI. The V gene lost 7 bases and the J gene lost 6 bases, with 21 bases spanning the gap. The CDR3 is made up of 15 amino acids. The CDR3 region has the DNA TGTGCCAGCATGTTTTTAGAGGGTCCCCGGCATGGCTACACCTTC. Translating gives CASMFLEGPRHGYTF.

The chain employs TRBV12-3 or TRBV12-4 and TRBJ2-1, with 8 bases that match TRBD2. V shed 5 bases, J shed 6 bases, and the junction held 6 bases outside the gene matches. The length of the CDR3 is 14 residues. The CDR3, as DNA: TGTGCCAGCAGTGAGACTAGCGAGGCCAATGAGCAGTTCTTC. Its translation is CASSETSEANEQFF.

The chain recombines TRBV10-3 with TRBJ2-5; 11 bases line up with TRBD2. J gave up 2 bases and V 2 bases, and 7 bases lay outside the gene matches. The CDR3 runs 17 residues. In germline, CDR1 is ENHRY, CDR2 SYGVKD. CDR3 in amino acids: CAISEGGTSGLQETQYF. CDR3 nucleotides: TGTGCCATCAGTGAGGGCGGGACTAGCGGATTACAAGAGACCCAGTACTTC.

The chain is built from TRBV12-3 or TRBV12-4 and TRBJ2-3; D may be TRBD2 (6 bases). V lost 5 bases, J lost 1 base, and 13 bases lay in between. CDR3 length equals 15 residues. The CDR3 spells CASSTRGGGTDTQYF. DNA for the CDR3: TGTGCCAGCAGTACCCGGGGAGGAGGCACAGATACGCAGTATTTT.

The chain's CDR3 is CASIIGQGQFGNTIYF. The CDR3 DNA reads TGTGCCAGCATCATAGGACAGGGACAATTCGGAAACACCATATATTTT. The chain employs TRBV12-3 or TRBV12-4 and TRBJ1-3, with 8 bases identical to TRBD1. After removal of 7 bases from V and 4 bases from J, the junction contained 12 bases not matched to a gene. The CDR3 spans 16 residues.

The chain recombines TRBV12-3 or TRBV12-4 with TRBJ1-2; 8 bases agree with TRBD1. V shed 3 bases and J 6 bases; nucleotides not matched to a gene: 6. The CDR3 spans 14 residues. The DNA of the CDR3 is TGTGCCAGCAGTTTCGCCGGGACAGGCGATGGCTACACCTTC. Its translation is CASSFAGTGDGYTF.

Concerning this clonotype itself: One base away lies a much larger clone, so this may be a sequencing read error. The J gene is TRBJ1-1, the V gene TRBV3-1; no firm D call. The CDR3 is 12 amino acids. Trimming stripped 0 bases from V and 3 bases from J, with 2 bases between. CDR1 and CDR2 (germline): LGHDT, YNNKEL (reference sequence). The CDR3 DNA follows: TGTGCCAGCAGCCAAGAGTACACTGAAGCTTTCTTT. As protein: CASSQEYTEAFF.

This clonotype was observed a handful of times. V usage is TRBV6-5 and J usage is TRBJ1-5, with 9 bases fitting TRBD1. The CDR3 runs to 15 residues. After removal of 4 bases from V and 4 bases from J, the junction contained 5 bases not matched to a gene. Germline V lookup: CDR1 MNHEY, CDR2 SVGAGI. CDR3 in amino acids: CASSSQTGGNQPQHF. The CDR3 nucleotides are TGTGCCAGCAGTTCTCAGACAGGGGGTAATCAGCCCCAGCATTTT.

This clonotype was observed many times. The chain has TRBV7-9 and TRBJ2-1; D not resolved. The CDR3 runs 11 residues. Germline lookup yields CDR1 SEHNR and CDR2 FQNEAQ (reference sequence). V was trimmed by 1 base and J by 9 bases, leaving 4 bases between them. Here the CDR3 DNA reads TGTGCCAGCAGCTTAGGCGCTGAGCAGTTCTTC. Its translation: CASSLGAEQFF.